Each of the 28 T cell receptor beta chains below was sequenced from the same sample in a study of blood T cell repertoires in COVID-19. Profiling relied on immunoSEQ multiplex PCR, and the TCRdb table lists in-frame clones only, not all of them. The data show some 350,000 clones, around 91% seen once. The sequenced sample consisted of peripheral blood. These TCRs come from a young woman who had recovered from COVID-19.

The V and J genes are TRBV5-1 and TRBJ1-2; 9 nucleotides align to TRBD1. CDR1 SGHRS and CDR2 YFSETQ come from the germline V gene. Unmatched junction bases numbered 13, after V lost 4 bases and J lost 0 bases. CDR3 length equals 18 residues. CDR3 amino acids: CASSGYRDRVGTNYGYTF. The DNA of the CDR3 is TGCGCCAGCAGCGGATACCGGGACAGGGTGGGGACTAACTATGGCTACACCTTC.

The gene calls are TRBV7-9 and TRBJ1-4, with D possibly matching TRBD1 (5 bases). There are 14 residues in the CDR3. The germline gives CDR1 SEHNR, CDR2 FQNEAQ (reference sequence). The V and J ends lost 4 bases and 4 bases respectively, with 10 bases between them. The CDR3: CASSSPGGNEKLFF. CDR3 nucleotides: TGTGCCAGCAGCTCACCGGGGGGTAATGAAAAACTGTTTTTT.

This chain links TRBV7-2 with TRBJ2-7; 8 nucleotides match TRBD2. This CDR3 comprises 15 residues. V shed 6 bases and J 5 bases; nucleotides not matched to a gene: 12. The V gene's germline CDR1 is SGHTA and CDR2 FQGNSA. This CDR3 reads CASSALAGGGNEQYV. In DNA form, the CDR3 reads TGTGCCAGCAGTGCCCTTGCGGGAGGAGGCAACGAGCAGTACGTC.

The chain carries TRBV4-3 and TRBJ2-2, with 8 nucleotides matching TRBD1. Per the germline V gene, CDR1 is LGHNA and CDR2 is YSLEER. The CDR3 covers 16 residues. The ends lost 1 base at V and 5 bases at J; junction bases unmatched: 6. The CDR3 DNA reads TGCGCCAGCAGCCAAGTAACAGGGGGAGGAACCGGGGAGCTGTTTTTT. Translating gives CASSQVTGGGTGELFF.

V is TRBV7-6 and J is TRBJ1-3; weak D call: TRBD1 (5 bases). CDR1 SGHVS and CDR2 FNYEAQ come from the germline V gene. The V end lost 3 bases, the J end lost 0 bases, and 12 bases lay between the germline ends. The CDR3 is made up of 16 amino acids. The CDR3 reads CASSLGEGSSGNTIYF. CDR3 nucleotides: TGTGCCAGCAGCTTGGGGGAGGGGAGCTCTGGAAACACCATATATTTT.

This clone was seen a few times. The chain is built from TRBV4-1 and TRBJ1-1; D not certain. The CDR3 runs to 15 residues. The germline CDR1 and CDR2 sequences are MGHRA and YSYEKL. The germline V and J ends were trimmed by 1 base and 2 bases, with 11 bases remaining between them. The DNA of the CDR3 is TGCGCCAGCAGCCAAGTCACCGGGAGAAACACTGAAGCTTTCTTT. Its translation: CASSQVTGRNTEAFF.

The CDR3: CATQAEGENIQYF. CDR3 nucleotides: TGCGCCACCCAAGCAGAGGGGGAAAACATTCAGTACTTC. This chain links TRBV4-1 with TRBJ2-4, with D possibly being TRBD1 (6 bases). Per the germline V gene, CDR1 is MGHRA and CDR2 is YSYEKL. The CDR3 contains 13 residues. Between the trimmed V and J ends, which lost 10 bases and 5 bases, there was a span of 15 bases.

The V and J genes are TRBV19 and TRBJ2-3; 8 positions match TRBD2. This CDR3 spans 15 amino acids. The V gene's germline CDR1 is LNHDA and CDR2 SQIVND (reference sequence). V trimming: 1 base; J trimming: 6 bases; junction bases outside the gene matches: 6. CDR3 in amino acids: CASSIAGGPSDTQYF. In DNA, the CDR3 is TGTGCCAGTAGTATAGCGGGAGGGCCGAGCGATACGCAGTATTTT.

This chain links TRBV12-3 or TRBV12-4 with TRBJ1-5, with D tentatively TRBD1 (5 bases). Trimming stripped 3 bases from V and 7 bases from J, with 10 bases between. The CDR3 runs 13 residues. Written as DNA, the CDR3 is TGTGCCAGCAGTTTGGGGGGGGTCCAGCCCCAGCATTTT. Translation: CASSLGGVQPQHF.

This CDR3 reads CSASNPLARSSYNEQFF. In DNA, the CDR3 is TGCAGTGCTAGTAACCCACTAGCGCGAAGCTCCTACAATGAGCAGTTCTTC. This chain connects TRBV20-1 to TRBJ2-1; the match to TRBD2 covers 7 bases. This CDR3 is 17 amino acids long. The V gene's germline CDR1 is DFQATT and CDR2 SNEGSKA (reference sequence). J gave up 0 bases and V 3 bases, and 11 bases lay outside the gene matches.

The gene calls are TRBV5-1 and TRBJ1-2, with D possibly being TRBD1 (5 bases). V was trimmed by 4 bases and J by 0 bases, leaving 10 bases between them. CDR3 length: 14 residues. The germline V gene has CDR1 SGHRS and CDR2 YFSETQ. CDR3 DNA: TGCGCCAGCAGCCTCAACAGGCCTAACTATGGCTACACCTTC. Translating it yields CASSLNRPNYGYTF.

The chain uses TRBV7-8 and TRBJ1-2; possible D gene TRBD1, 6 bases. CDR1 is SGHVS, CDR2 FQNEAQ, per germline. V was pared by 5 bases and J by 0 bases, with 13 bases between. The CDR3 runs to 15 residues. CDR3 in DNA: TGTGCCAGCAGCCCAGAGGGGGACGCTAACTATGGCTACACCTTC. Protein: CASSPEGDANYGYTF. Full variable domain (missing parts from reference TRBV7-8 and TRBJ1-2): GAGVSQSPRYKVAKRGQDVALRCDPISGHVSLFWYQQALGQGPEFLTYFQNEAQLDKSGLPSDRFFAERPEGSVSTLKIQRTQQEDSAVYLCASSPEGDANYGYTFGSGTRLTVV.

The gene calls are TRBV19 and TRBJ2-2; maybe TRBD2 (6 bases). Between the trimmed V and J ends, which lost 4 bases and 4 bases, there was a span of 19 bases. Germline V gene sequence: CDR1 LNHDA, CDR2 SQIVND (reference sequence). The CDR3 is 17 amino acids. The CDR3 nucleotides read TGTGCCAGTAGTACGGCGCGGGGCTATTCGAGCACCGGGGAGCTGTTTTTT. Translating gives CASSTARGYSSTGELFF.

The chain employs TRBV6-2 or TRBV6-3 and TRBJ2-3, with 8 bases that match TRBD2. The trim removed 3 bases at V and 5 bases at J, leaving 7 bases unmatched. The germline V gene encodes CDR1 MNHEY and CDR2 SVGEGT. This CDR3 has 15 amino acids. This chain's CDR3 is CASSYGLAGLDTQYF. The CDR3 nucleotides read TGTGCCAGCAGTTATGGCCTAGCGGGCCTAGATACGCAGTATTTT.

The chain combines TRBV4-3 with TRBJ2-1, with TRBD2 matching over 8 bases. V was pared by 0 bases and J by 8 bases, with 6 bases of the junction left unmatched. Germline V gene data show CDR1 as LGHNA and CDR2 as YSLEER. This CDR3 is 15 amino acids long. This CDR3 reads CASSQDGKAGDEQFF. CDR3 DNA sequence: TGCGCCAGCAGCCAAGATGGAAAAGCGGGAGATGAGCAGTTCTTC.

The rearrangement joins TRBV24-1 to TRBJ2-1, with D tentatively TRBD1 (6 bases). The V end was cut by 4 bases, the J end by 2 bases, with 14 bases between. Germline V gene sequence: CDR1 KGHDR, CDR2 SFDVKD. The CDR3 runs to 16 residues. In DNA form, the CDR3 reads TGTGCCACCAGTGACCAAGCACAGGGAACCTACAATGAGCAGTTCTTC. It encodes CATSDQAQGTYNEQFF.

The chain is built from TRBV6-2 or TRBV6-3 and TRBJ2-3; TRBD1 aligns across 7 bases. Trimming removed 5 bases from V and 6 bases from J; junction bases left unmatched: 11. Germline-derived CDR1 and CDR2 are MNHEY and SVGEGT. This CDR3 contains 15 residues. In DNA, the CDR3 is TGTGCCAGCAGTCCCGACAGGGTAATGGGGGATACGCAGTATTTT. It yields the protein CASSPDRVMGDTQYF.

In nucleotides, the CDR3 is TGTGCCAGCAGTACATCACAGGGTAGCAATCAGCCCCAGCATTTT. Translated, it gives CASSTSQGSNQPQHF. The chain is built from TRBV6-2 or TRBV6-3 and TRBJ1-5, with a tentative D call TRBD1 (6 bases). CDR1 is MNHEY, CDR2 SVGEGT, per germline. V was pared by 5 bases and J by 0 bases, with 11 bases between. The CDR3 is made up of 15 amino acids.

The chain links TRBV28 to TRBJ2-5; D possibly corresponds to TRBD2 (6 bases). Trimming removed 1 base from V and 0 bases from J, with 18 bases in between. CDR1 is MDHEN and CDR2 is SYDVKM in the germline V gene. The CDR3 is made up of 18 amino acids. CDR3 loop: CASSLFRSGDGDQETQYF. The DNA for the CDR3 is TGTGCCAGCAGTTTATTTCGGTCGGGGGATGGGGACCAAGAGACCCAGTACTTC. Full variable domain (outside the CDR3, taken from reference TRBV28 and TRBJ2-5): DVKVTQSSRYLVKRTGEKVFLECVQDMDHENMFWYRQDPGLGLRLIYFSYDVKMKEKGDIPEGYSVSREKKERFSLILESASTNQTSMYLCASSLFRSGDGDQETQYFGPGTRLLVL.

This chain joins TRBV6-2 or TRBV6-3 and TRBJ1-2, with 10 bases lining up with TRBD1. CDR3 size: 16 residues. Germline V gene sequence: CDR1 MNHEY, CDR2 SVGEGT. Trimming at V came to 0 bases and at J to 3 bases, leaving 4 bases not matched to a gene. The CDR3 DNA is TGTGCCAGCAGTTACTCGGAGGACAGGGGGGACTATGGCTACACCTTC. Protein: CASSYSEDRGDYGYTF.

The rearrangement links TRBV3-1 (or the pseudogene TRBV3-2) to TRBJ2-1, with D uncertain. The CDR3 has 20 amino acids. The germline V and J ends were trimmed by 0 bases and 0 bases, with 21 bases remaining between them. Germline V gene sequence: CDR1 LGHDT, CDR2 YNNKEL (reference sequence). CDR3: CASSQDLPDSPPPSYNEQFF. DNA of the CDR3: TGTGCCAGCAGCCAAGATCTCCCAGATAGCCCTCCTCCCTCCTACAATGAGCAGTTCTTC.

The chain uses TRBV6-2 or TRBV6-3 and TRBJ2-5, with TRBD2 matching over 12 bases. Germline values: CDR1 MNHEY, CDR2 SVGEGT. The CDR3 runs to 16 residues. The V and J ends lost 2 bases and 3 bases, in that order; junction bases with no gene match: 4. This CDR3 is CASSYPLAGGKETQYF. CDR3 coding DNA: TGTGCCAGCAGTTACCCACTAGCGGGAGGTAAAGAGACCCAGTACTTC.

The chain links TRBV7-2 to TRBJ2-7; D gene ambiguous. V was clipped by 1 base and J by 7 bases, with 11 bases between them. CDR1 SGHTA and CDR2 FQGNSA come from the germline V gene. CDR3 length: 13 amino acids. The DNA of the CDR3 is TGTGCCAGCAGCTTAGTACCGGAGCGAGAGCAGTACGTC. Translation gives CASSLVPEREQYV.

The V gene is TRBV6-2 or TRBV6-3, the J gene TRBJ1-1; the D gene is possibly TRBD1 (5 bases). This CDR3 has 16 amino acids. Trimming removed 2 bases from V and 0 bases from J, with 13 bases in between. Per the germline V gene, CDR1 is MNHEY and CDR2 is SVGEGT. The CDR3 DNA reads TGTGCCAGCAGTTACCCAATGGGGACTCTGAACACTGAAGCTTTCTTT. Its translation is CASSYPMGTLNTEAFF.

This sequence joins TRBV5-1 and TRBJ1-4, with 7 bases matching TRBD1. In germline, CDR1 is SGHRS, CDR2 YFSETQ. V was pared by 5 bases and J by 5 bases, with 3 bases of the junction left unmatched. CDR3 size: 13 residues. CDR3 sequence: CASSRGGNEKLFF. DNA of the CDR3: TGCGCCAGCAGTAGAGGGGGCAATGAAAAACTGTTTTTT. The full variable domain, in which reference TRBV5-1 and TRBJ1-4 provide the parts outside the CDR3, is KAGVTQTPRYLIKTRGQQVTLSCSPISGHRSVSWYQQTPGQGLQFLFEYFSETQRNKGNFPGRFSGRQFSNSRSEMNVSTLELGDSALYLCASSRGGNEKLFFGSGTQLSVL.

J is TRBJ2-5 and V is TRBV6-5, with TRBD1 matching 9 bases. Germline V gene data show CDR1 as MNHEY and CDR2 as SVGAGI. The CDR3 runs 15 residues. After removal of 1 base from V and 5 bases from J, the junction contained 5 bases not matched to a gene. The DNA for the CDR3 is TGTGCCAGCAGTTACTGGGGACAGGGTCGGGAGACCCAGTACTTC. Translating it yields CASSYWGQGRETQYF.

The CDR3 reads CASSLTSGRWEQFF. The CDR3 nucleotides read TGCGCCAGCAGCTTAACTAGCGGGAGGTGGGAGCAGTTCTTC. The chain carries TRBV5-1 and TRBJ2-1, with 12 nucleotides matching TRBD2. Germline V gene lookup returns CDR1 SGHRS and CDR2 YFSETQ. The CDR3 sequence is 14 residues long. Losses at the gene ends were 2 bases for V and 10 bases for J; bases not matched to a gene: 4.

CDR3 region: CATSDFVGAGAEKLFF. Here the CDR3 DNA reads TGTGCCACCAGTGATTTTGTTGGGGCTGGGGCCGAAAAACTGTTTTTT. The gene calls are TRBV24-1 and TRBJ1-4, with a tentative D call TRBD1 (5 bases). The CDR3 has 16 residues. Trimming took off 1 base at V and 8 bases at J, with 16 bases between the two ends. Germline CDR1 is KGHDR and CDR2 is SFDVKD.